A selection of T cell receptor beta chains follows, all from one sample in a study of cytomegalovirus exposure and HLA in healthy donors. Method: immunoSEQ multiplex PCR; TCRdb's copy keeps in-frame clones and lacks some. Among 150,000 or so clones listed, around 82% were seen once. Sequencing was performed on PBMCs. The receptors derive from a young man in good health and CMV-seronegative. CDR3s include the opening cysteine and the closing phenylalanine or tryptophan. The order of the fields is V gene, J gene, clone size, D gene, CDR3 protein, CDR3 DNA. D genes are given only for firm matches. Clone size is stated in some rows and not others, as once, few, many or a class when expanded.

v_call: TRBV19; j_call: TRBJ2-1; clone_size: -; d_call: -; cdr3_aa: CASSIIQRSEQFF; cdr3_nt: TGTGCCAGTAGCATTATTCAACGGAGTGAGCAGTTCTTC
v_call: TRBV7-6; j_call: TRBJ2-2; clone_size: -; d_call: -; cdr3_aa: CASSLFLGPGELFF; cdr3_nt: TGTGCCAGCAGCTTATTCCTAGGTCCCGGGGAGCTGTTTTTT
v_call: TRBV27; j_call: TRBJ2-2; clone_size: once; d_call: TRBD2; cdr3_aa: CASRGGRMEELFF; cdr3_nt: TGTGCCAGCAGGGGGGGGAGGATGGAGGAGCTGTTTTTT
v_call: TRBV4-1; j_call: TRBJ2-3; clone_size: -; d_call: -; cdr3_aa: CASRPERVGTTDTQYF; cdr3_nt: TGCGCCAGCAGACCCGAGCGAGTAGGTACGACAGATACGCAGTATTTT
v_call: TRBV29-1; j_call: TRBJ1-2; clone_size: -; d_call: -; cdr3_aa: CSGATGNYGYTF; cdr3_nt: TGCAGCGGAGCGACAGGAAACTATGGCTACACCTTC
v_call: TRBV5-1; j_call: TRBJ1-2; clone_size: -; d_call: -; cdr3_aa: CASSPGEGYGYTF; cdr3_nt: TGCGCCAGCAGCCCAGGGGAGGGCTATGGCTACACCTTC
v_call: TRBV12-5; j_call: TRBJ2-7; clone_size: few; d_call: TRBD1; cdr3_aa: CASGPTGTGYYEQYF; cdr3_nt: TGTGCTAGTGGCCCTACCGGGACAGGGTACTACGAGCAGTACTTC
v_call: TRBV5-1; j_call: TRBJ1-1; clone_size: -; d_call: TRBD1; cdr3_aa: CASSLAAGGNTEAFF; cdr3_nt: TGCGCCAGCAGCTTGGCAGCAGGGGGGAACACTGAAGCTTTCTTT
v_call: TRBV11-2; j_call: TRBJ1-1; clone_size: -; d_call: -; cdr3_aa: CASRLDRLATEAFF; cdr3_nt: TGTGCCAGCAGACTAGACAGGCTAGCCACTGAAGCTTTCTTT
v_call: TRBV4-1; j_call: TRBJ2-1; clone_size: -; d_call: TRBD2; cdr3_aa: CASSQDAPLAGGKNEQFF; cdr3_nt: TGCGCCAGCAGCCAAGATGCCCCCCTCGCGGGGGGAAAGAATGAGCAGTTCTTC
v_call: TRBV28; j_call: TRBJ2-7; clone_size: -; d_call: -; cdr3_aa: CASPPPGGRYAYEQYF; cdr3_nt: TGTGCCAGTCCTCCCCCAGGGGGGAGATATGCCTACGAGCAGTACTTC
v_call: TRBV7-2; j_call: TRBJ2-7; clone_size: -; d_call: -; cdr3_aa: CASSLRLDHYEQYF; cdr3_nt: TGTGCCAGCAGCTTACGACTAGATCACTACGAGCAGTACTTC
v_call: TRBV2; j_call: TRBJ2-7; clone_size: -; d_call: TRBD2; cdr3_aa: CASSPSRTSGSFWVSYEQYF; cdr3_nt: TGTGCCAGCAGTCCTTCTCGGACTAGCGGGAGTTTCTGGGTCTCCTACGAGCAGTACTTC
v_call: TRBV5-6; j_call: TRBJ1-6; clone_size: -; d_call: TRBD1; cdr3_aa: CASSPDRGWTYNSPLHF; cdr3_nt: TGTGCCAGCAGCCCCGACAGGGGATGGACCTATAATTCACCCCTCCACTTT
v_call: TRBV4-1; j_call: TRBJ2-1; clone_size: few; d_call: -; cdr3_aa: CASSSRQAVNEQFF; cdr3_nt: TGCGCCAGCAGCTCCAGACAGGCGGTCAATGAGCAGTTCTTC
v_call: TRBV7-8; j_call: TRBJ2-2; clone_size: -; d_call: -; cdr3_aa: CASSSIGGLRAWTGELFF; cdr3_nt: TGCGCCAGCAGCTCAATTGGGGGACTCAGGGCGTGGACCGGGGAGCTGTTTTTT
v_call: TRBV6-1; j_call: TRBJ1-2; clone_size: -; d_call: -; cdr3_aa: CASRPTLAYGYTF; cdr3_nt: TGTGCCAGCAGACCCACCTTAGCCTATGGCTACACCTTC
v_call: TRBV30; j_call: TRBJ1-6; clone_size: -; d_call: -; cdr3_aa: CAWRIGGTYNSPLHF; cdr3_nt: TGTGCCTGGAGAATAGGGGGTACCTATAATTCACCCCTCCACTTT
v_call: TRBV5-1; j_call: TRBJ2-7; clone_size: -; d_call: TRBD1; cdr3_aa: CASSLAAGGYEQYF; cdr3_nt: TGCGCCAGCAGCTTGGCCGCAGGGGGCTACGAGCAGTACTTC
v_call: TRBV5-6; j_call: TRBJ2-7; clone_size: -; d_call: -; cdr3_aa: CASRRRAGYTYEQYF; cdr3_nt: TGTGCCAGCAGGCGGCGGGCGGGATATACCTACGAGCAGTACTTC
v_call: TRBV19; j_call: TRBJ2-7; clone_size: -; d_call: TRBD1; cdr3_aa: CATRFSPGQGTYEQYF; cdr3_nt: TGTGCCACTAGATTTTCTCCGGGACAGGGGACCTACGAGCAGTACTTC
v_call: TRBV6-1; j_call: TRBJ2-3; clone_size: -; d_call: TRBD2; cdr3_aa: CASSDPGLGSSTDTQYF; cdr3_nt: TGTGCCAGCAGTGATCCCGGACTAGGGTCTAGCACAGATACGCAGTATTTT
v_call: TRBV5-1; j_call: TRBJ1-1; clone_size: -; d_call: -; cdr3_aa: CASSSQVGTMNTEAFF; cdr3_nt: TGCGCCAGCAGCTCACAGGTGGGCACAATGAACACTGAAGCTTTCTTT
v_call: TRBV6-1; j_call: TRBJ2-6; clone_size: -; d_call: -; cdr3_aa: CASSGHRVANVLTF; cdr3_nt: TGTGCCAGCAGTGGACACAGGGTGGCCAACGTCCTGACTTTC
v_call: TRBV7-7; j_call: TRBJ1-5; clone_size: -; d_call: TRBD1; cdr3_aa: CASSIDRVGFRSNQPQHF; cdr3_nt: TGTGCCAGCAGTATAGACAGGGTAGGCTTTAGAAGCAATCAGCCCCAGCATTTT
v_call: TRBV10-3; j_call: TRBJ1-1; clone_size: -; d_call: -; cdr3_aa: CATRVQGGTEAFF; cdr3_nt: TGTGCCACCAGGGTGCAGGGCGGTACTGAAGCTTTCTTT
v_call: TRBV7-9; j_call: TRBJ2-7; clone_size: once; d_call: -; cdr3_aa: CSSSLSPSEQYF; cdr3_nt: TGTTCCAGCAGTCTTTCCCCCTCCGAGCAGTACTTC
v_call: TRBV5-1; j_call: TRBJ2-7; clone_size: -; d_call: -; cdr3_aa: CASSPPAQTGQYF; cdr3_nt: TGCGCCAGCAGCCCCCCCGCCCAAACTGGGCAGTACTTC
v_call: TRBV9; j_call: TRBJ2-1; clone_size: -; d_call: -; cdr3_aa: CASSVEGVGYNEQFF; cdr3_nt: TGTGCCAGCAGCGTAGAGGGAGTCGGGTACAATGAGCAGTTCTTC
v_call: TRBV19; j_call: TRBJ1-2; clone_size: few; d_call: -; cdr3_aa: CASRHQAPTGYTF; cdr3_nt: TGTGCCAGTAGGCACCAAGCTCCAACGGGCTACACCTTC
v_call: TRBV10-2; j_call: TRBJ1-5; clone_size: once; d_call: -; cdr3_aa: CASSESFPYQPQHF; cdr3_nt: TGCGCCAGCAGTGAGTCTTTCCCTTATCAGCCCCAGCATTTT
v_call: TRBV7-2; j_call: TRBJ2-1; clone_size: -; d_call: TRBD2; cdr3_aa: CASSPRSGASYNEQFF; cdr3_nt: TGTGCCAGCAGCCCGAGAAGCGGGGCCTCCTACAATGAGCAGTTCTTC
v_call: TRBV27; j_call: TRBJ2-5; clone_size: -; d_call: -; cdr3_aa: CASSFTRGETQYF; cdr3_nt: TGTGCCAGCAGTTTTACGAGGGGGGAGACCCAGTACTTC
v_call: TRBV19; j_call: TRBJ1-1; clone_size: -; d_call: TRBD1; cdr3_aa: CASSIRQGAAEAFF; cdr3_nt: TGTGCCAGTAGTATAAGACAGGGGGCCGCTGAAGCTTTCTTT
v_call: TRBV5-1; j_call: TRBJ2-5; clone_size: -; d_call: -; cdr3_aa: CASSLVPAGQETQYF; cdr3_nt: TGCGCCAGCAGCTTGGTCCCGGCAGGGCAAGAGACCCAGTACTTC
v_call: TRBV6-1; j_call: TRBJ1-1; clone_size: -; d_call: -; cdr3_aa: CASRVSGNTEAFF; cdr3_nt: TGTGCCAGCAGGGTCAGTGGGAACACTGAAGCTTTCTTT
v_call: TRBV5-1; j_call: TRBJ2-7; clone_size: -; d_call: TRBD1; cdr3_aa: CASSLEGQTYSYEQYF; cdr3_nt: TGCGCCAGCAGCTTGGAGGGACAGACCTACTCCTACGAGCAGTACTTC
v_call: TRBV27; j_call: TRBJ2-1; clone_size: -; d_call: TRBD1; cdr3_aa: CASRTGTGSYNEQFF; cdr3_nt: TGTGCCAGCAGGACCGGGACAGGGTCATACAATGAGCAGTTCTTC
v_call: TRBV30; j_call: TRBJ1-2; clone_size: -; d_call: -; cdr3_aa: CAWRGLTNYGYTF; cdr3_nt: TGTGCCTGGAGGGGACTGACTAACTATGGCTACACCTTC
v_call: TRBV7-2; j_call: TRBJ1-5; clone_size: -; d_call: -; cdr3_aa: CASTRGTGQPQHF; cdr3_nt: TGTGCCAGCACCAGGGGTACGGGGCAGCCCCAGCATTTT
v_call: TRBV30; j_call: TRBJ2-2; clone_size: -; d_call: -; cdr3_aa: CAWSVHTPNTGELFF; cdr3_nt: TGTGCCTGGAGTGTACATACACCGAACACCGGGGAGCTGTTTTTT
v_call: TRBV6-5; j_call: TRBJ1-1; clone_size: -; d_call: -; cdr3_aa: CASTSVGGTEAFF; cdr3_nt: TGTGCCAGCACGTCAGTTGGCGGCACTGAAGCTTTCTTT
v_call: TRBV30; j_call: TRBJ2-3; clone_size: -; d_call: TRBD2; cdr3_aa: CAWSSPSGGALSTDTQYF; cdr3_nt: TGTGCCTGGAGTTCCCCTAGCGGGGGGGCCCTTAGCACAGATACGCAGTATTTT